This T cell receptor (beta chain) stems from a study of type 1 regulatory T cells (dated by TCRdb to the early 2020s). In terms of the full investigation: An in vitro protocol by which a Tr1-enriched, alloantigen-specific CD4 T cell product named T-allo10 was generated was characterized in the study. T-allo10 was being evaluated clinically in patients with hematological malignancies who were receiving allogeneic hematopoietic stem cell transplantation.

Data came from an Illumina MiSeq. TCRdb reprocessing: public reads trimmed at Q25 with fastp, clones called with MiXCR, in-frame beta chains kept. Under each unique CDR3 protein, matching rows form one entry showing the most common genes and DNA. In this sample the table shows 60,000 to 75,000 distinct CDR3 sequences, less than 25% of which occur a single time. The ten most abundant clones make up 8% to 9% of the sample. The study at large found these results: A more restricted TCR repertoire was observed in Tr1 cells than in non-Tr1 cells, and this restriction was interpreted in the study as alloantigen-induced clonal expansion.

This clonotype was seen more than once but under ten times. What this receptor recognizes is not known. Within one base of it there is no much larger clone, and no base qualities were kept. V and J lose 3 bases and 7 bases, and a span of 14 bases separates them. CDR1 and CDR2 are read off the germline V gene as SGHRS and YFSETQ. The CDR3 runs 14 amino acids, cysteine and phenylalanine included. Here the CDR3 DNA is all that survives: 42 bases in frame from base 1. The sample consisted of cultured type 1 regulatory T (Tr1) cells, either the whole culture or a sorted fraction (not recorded which). The sample's cell subset or site, from its label and the paper: type 1 regulatory T cells sorted from the T-allo10 product. This receptor was taken from a human donor in good health. This receptor chain uses TRBV5-1 and TRBJ1-5; the D gene is perhaps TRBD1, from 6 matching bases. The CDR3: CASSSGGGEQPQHF. The DNA sequence is given as TGCGCCAGCAGCTCGGGAGGGGGGGAACAGCCCCAGCATTTT.